The 23 T cell receptor beta chains presented below share a single source sample, sequenced in a study of blood T cell repertoires in COVID-19. Here immunoSEQ multiplex PCR was the method, and the copy in TCRdb shows in-frame clones only, minus some. The table shows a few hundred thousand clones, with about nine tenths occurring only once. Sequenced: peripheral blood. These receptors were obtained from a woman in her sixties with COVID-19, enrolled during active disease.

This clone was counted once. V is TRBV6-5 and J is TRBJ1-3, with 8 bases that match TRBD1. The CDR3 has 15 residues. Unmatched junction bases numbered 6, after V lost 6 bases and J lost 2 bases. The germline V gene has CDR1 MNHEY and CDR2 SVGAGI. The chain's CDR3 is CASRVQGETGNTIYF. The DNA for the CDR3 is TGTGCCAGCAGGGTACAGGGGGAGACTGGAAACACCATATATTTT.

The chain recombines TRBV11-2 with TRBJ1-1; D is uncertain. With 8 bases removed from V and 0 bases from J, the gap between germline ends came to 16 bases. The CDR3 has 15 residues. The germline V gene has CDR1 SGHAT and CDR2 FQNNGV. In nucleotides, the CDR3 is TGTGCCAGCTCCGCACCGAGAGGTATGAACACTGAAGCTTTCTTT. Protein product: CASSAPRGMNTEAFF.

The V call is TRBV3-1 (or the pseudogene TRBV3-2), the J call TRBJ2-1; D possibly corresponds to TRBD2 (6 bases). Germline loops: CDR1 LGHDT, CDR2 YNNKEL (reference sequence). CDR3 size: 17 residues. Trimming removed 4 bases from V and 2 bases from J, with 18 bases in between. The CDR3 is CASSPAGIGGAYNEQFF. Here the CDR3 DNA reads TGTGCCAGCAGCCCGGCGGGAATCGGCGGCGCCTACAATGAGCAGTTCTTC.

V usage is TRBV12-3 or TRBV12-4 and J usage is TRBJ2-1; 7 nucleotides match TRBD1. The CDR3 runs 13 residues. The V and J ends lost 6 bases and 9 bases, in that order; junction bases with no gene match: 8. CDR3 sequence (DNA): TGTGCCAGCAGCCCGGGACAGAATACTGAGCAGTTCTTC. Its translation: CASSPGQNTEQFF.

This chain uses TRBV2 with TRBJ1-6, with a weak D call TRBD1 (5 bases). Per the germline V gene, CDR1 is SNHLY and CDR2 is FYNNEI. The V gene lost 1 base and the J gene lost 7 bases, with 8 bases spanning the gap. The CDR3 has 14 amino acids. CDR3 protein: CASSEEGMNSPLHF. CDR3 coding DNA: TGTGCCAGCAGTGAAGAGGGGATGAATTCACCCCTCCACTTT.

The chain couples TRBV27 to TRBJ2-1, with 7 bases aligning to TRBD2. The CDR3 extends over 14 amino acids. After removal of 3 bases from V and 7 bases from J, the junction contained 6 bases not matched to a gene. In germline, CDR1 is MNHEY, CDR2 SMNVEV (reference sequence). CDR3 residues: CASSFLGLRNEQFF. Written as DNA, the CDR3 is TGTGCCAGCAGTTTCTTGGGACTACGGAATGAGCAGTTCTTC.

The chain is built from TRBV6-6 and TRBJ1-4; D is possibly TRBD1 (6 bases). The length of the CDR3 is 13 residues. Germline assignment: CDR1 MNHNY and CDR2 SVGAGI (reference sequence). The germline V and J ends were trimmed by 0 bases and 7 bases, with 6 bases remaining between them. This CDR3 is CASSYSTGEKLFF. CDR3 coding DNA: TGTGCCAGCAGTTACTCGACAGGTGAAAAACTGTTTTTT.

This clone was seen just once. The V and J genes are TRBV5-1 and TRBJ2-7; 10 bases agree with TRBD1. Germline V gene lookup returns CDR1 SGHRS and CDR2 YFSETQ. The CDR3 contains 15 residues. V lost 1 base and J lost 6; bases outside the gene matches: 7. The CDR3 region has the DNA TGCGCCAGCAGCTTGAGAAAGGGACAGGGGAGCGAGCAGTACTTC. This encodes CASSLRKGQGSEQYF.

The chain employs TRBV12-5 and TRBJ1-1; D gene ambiguous. The CDR3 has 13 residues. V lost 7 bases to trimming and J lost 1 base, with 10 bases between them. CDR1 and CDR2 from the germline V gene are LGHNT and FRNRAP. The CDR3 DNA is TGTGCTAGTGCCACCCGGGAGAACACTGAAGCTTTCTTT. Translating gives CASATRENTEAFF.

The J gene is TRBJ1-6, the V gene TRBV28; TRBD1 matches 7 bases. The CDR3 has 23 residues. From germline, CDR1 is MDHEN and CDR2 SYDVKM. V lost 3 bases, J lost 0 bases, and 23 bases stayed unmatched. The CDR3 DNA follows: TGTGCCAGCAGTTTCACCATATTGACAGGGATAAAGGGTCGGAGCTCCTATAATTCACCCCTCCACTTT. Its translation is CASSFTILTGIKGRSSYNSPLHF.

This chain joins TRBV7-9 and TRBJ2-1, with 12 positions matching TRBD2. Germline V CDR1 and CDR2: SEHNR, FQNEAQ (reference sequence). V shed 6 bases, J shed 7 bases, and the junction held 10 bases outside the gene matches. This CDR3 is 16 amino acids long. The CDR3 is CASRPRLAGAPNEQFF. The CDR3 DNA reads as TGTGCCAGCAGGCCTAGACTAGCGGGGGCCCCAAATGAGCAGTTCTTC.

A single count supports this clone. V usage is TRBV3-1 (or the pseudogene TRBV3-2) and J usage is TRBJ2-5, with D possibly being TRBD2 (6 bases). V gave up 2 bases and J gave up 4 bases, with 11 bases separating them. Germline lookup yields CDR1 LGHDT and CDR2 YNNKEL (reference sequence). This CDR3 contains 14 residues. As DNA, the CDR3 is TGTGCCAGCAGCCAAAGGAGGGCTGGAGAGACCCAGTACTTC. Protein: CASSQRRAGETQYF.

The chain joins TRBV3-1 (or the pseudogene TRBV3-2) to TRBJ1-2; no reliable D call. Trimming shortened V by 0 bases and J by 4 bases, and 27 bases separated the two germline ends. The germline CDR1 and CDR2 sequences are LGHDT and YNNKEL (reference sequence). The CDR3 runs 20 residues. The CDR3 reads CASSQDSPLGQVGWAYGYTF. In DNA form, the CDR3 reads TGTGCCAGCAGCCAAGATTCCCCCCTTGGGCAGGTCGGTTGGGCCTATGGCTACACCTTC.

The V call is TRBV6-5, the J call TRBJ1-1; D is ambiguous. This CDR3 comprises 16 residues. V shed 0 bases and J shed 1 base, with 12 bases lying between them. Germline CDR1 reads MNHEY; CDR2 reads SVGAGI. The CDR3 here is CASSYSSGVQNTEAFF. CDR3 coding DNA: TGTGCCAGCAGTTACTCCTCCGGGGTACAGAACACTGAAGCTTTCTTT.

This clone showed up just once. The V and J genes are TRBV6-5 and TRBJ2-7; the D gene is possibly TRBD2 (6 bases). V was trimmed by 3 bases and J by 1 base, leaving 13 bases between them. This CDR3 spans 15 amino acids. CDR1 and CDR2 (germline): MNHEY, SVGAGI. The CDR3 nucleotides are TGTGCCAGCAGTTATTACTCCGCGGGGTCCTACGAGCAGTACTTC. Translated, it gives CASSYYSAGSYEQYF.

The V call is TRBV4-2, the J call TRBJ1-2; no reliable D call. The CDR3 has 15 residues. CDR1 LGHNA and CDR2 YNFKEQ come from the germline V gene. V lost 4 bases and J lost 2, with 14 bases in between. The CDR3 here is CASSPLQRGNYGYTF. DNA of the CDR3: TGTGCCAGCAGCCCCCTCCAGAGAGGGAACTATGGCTACACCTTC.

V usage is TRBV5-4 and J usage is TRBJ1-3; D unclear. The CDR3 runs to 16 residues. Germline V CDR1 and CDR2: SGHNT, YYREEE (reference sequence). The V and J ends lost 4 bases and 4 bases respectively, with 18 bases between them. The CDR3 loop is CASSGLGRLGGNTIYF. CDR3 sequence (DNA): TGTGCCAGCAGCGGCCTCGGCAGGTTAGGAGGAAACACCATATATTTT.

This clone came up once. A clone one base away is much larger, so this may be a read error. V usage is TRBV4-2 and J usage is TRBJ1-1; possible D gene TRBD1, 6 bases. CDR3 length: 13 residues. CDR1 and CDR2 from the germline V gene are LGHNA and YNFKEQ. V was shortened by 2 bases and J by 5 bases, with 9 bases between the two germline ends. The CDR3 is CASSQTGRTEAFF. CDR3 DNA: TGTGCCAGCAGCCAAACAGGGCGGACTGAAGCTTTCTTT.

The chain has TRBV11-2 and TRBJ1-1, with 11 bases that match TRBD1. V dropped 5 bases and J dropped 0; count of bases not matched to a gene: 8. The CDR3 runs to 17 residues. Germline V gene data show CDR1 as SGHAT and CDR2 as FQNNGV. The DNA for the CDR3 is TGTGCCAGCAGCCAAAATCAGGGACAGGGGGTGAACACTGAAGCTTTCTTT. It is translated as CASSQNQGQGVNTEAFF. Based on the CDR3 plus reference TRBV11-2 and TRBJ1-1, the full variable domain is EAGVAQSPRYKIIEKRQSVAFWCNPISGHATLYWYQQILGQGPKLLIQFQNNGVVDDSQLPKDRFSAERLKGVDSTLKIQPAKLEDSAVYLCASSQNQGQGVNTEAFFGQGTRLTVV.

V and J are TRBV6-5 and TRBJ2-3; D remains unclear. Germline V CDR1 and CDR2: MNHEY, SVGAGI. Deletions cut 6 bases from V and 0 bases from J, with 13 bases between. The CDR3 covers 15 residues. The DNA of the CDR3 is TGTGCCAGCAGCGGAGTTCGGCGGAGCACAGATACGCAGTATTTT. Translation gives CASSGVRRSTDTQYF.

CDR3 region: CASSSALGRGPPGAQYF. The CDR3, as DNA: TGTGCCAGCAGCTCGGCCCTTGGCAGGGGACCTCCAGGGGCCCAGTACTTC. The chain carries TRBV7-9 and TRBJ2-5; a possible D gene is TRBD1 (6 bases). Trimming cost V 4 bases and J 9 bases, with 27 bases left between them. Looked up from germline, CDR1 is SEHNR and CDR2 is FQNEAQ (reference sequence). This CDR3 contains 17 residues.

The chain uses TRBV5-1 and TRBJ2-6; TRBD1 is a possible D gene (6 bases). The V gene lost 3 bases and the J gene lost 4 bases, with 14 bases spanning the gap. This CDR3 is built from 16 residues. In germline, CDR1 is SGHRS, CDR2 YFSETQ. This chain's CDR3 is CASSSTTGLGANVLTF. For the CDR3, the DNA is TGCGCCAGCAGCTCGACAACAGGGCTCGGGGCCAACGTCCTGACTTTC.

The chain couples TRBV7-8 to TRBJ1-5, with 9 bases fitting TRBD1. The CDR3 is 18 residues long. Germline trimming cut 2 bases from V and 1 base from J; bases unmatched to any gene: 9. Germline V CDR1 and CDR2: SGHVS, FQNEAQ. This chain's CDR3 is CASSLTQGAGMSNQPQHF. The CDR3 DNA reads TGTGCCAGCAGCTTAACACAGGGGGCGGGAATGAGCAATCAGCCCCAGCATTTT.